The 30 T cell receptor beta chains listed next were all sequenced from one sample in a study of T cells in Graves' hyperthyroidism and ophthalmopathy. Amplification of TCR beta CDR3 regions used RNA as the template. The study used the HTBI primer set for a first-round RT-PCR of the TCR CDR3. TCRdb fed the multiplex PCR reads into MiXCR, producing one record per CDR3 protein. The sample records 450,000 to 700,000 distinct CDR3 sequences, roughly 50% being singletons. The sequencing input was peripheral blood or thyroid tissue (not recorded which). These receptor sequences come from an adult woman with Graves' disease, either hyperthyroidism or ophthalmopathy (not recorded which).

This chain joins TRBV29-1 and TRBJ1-2, with D uncertain. Germline CDR1 and CDR2: SQVTM and ANQGSEA. The CDR3 contains 12 residues. V lost 6 bases and J lost 8, with 16 bases in between. CDR3 bases: TGCAGCGTCGCCGGGTACGAGAGGGGCTACACCTTC. Translation: CSVAGYERGYTF.

This clonotype came up a few times. This sequence joins TRBV7-9 and TRBJ2-2; D is unresolved. Deletions cut 6 bases from V and 15 bases from J, with 20 bases between. The CDR3 totals 13 residues. CDR1 is SEHNR and CDR2 is FQNEAQ in the germline V gene (reference sequence). The DNA for the CDR3 is TGTGCCAGCAGTCCTGACGCCTCTTACGTGGTGTTTTTT. Protein: CASSPDASYVVFF.

The genes are TRBV10-2 and TRBJ1-1; D is unclear. The V and J ends lost 6 bases and 2 bases respectively, with 13 bases between them. CDR3 size: 14 residues. The germline V gene encodes CDR1 WSHSY and CDR2 SAAADI. CDR3 sequence: CASRRSQPNTEAFF. In DNA form, the CDR3 reads TGCGCCAGCAGACGATCCCAACCCAACACTGAAGCTTTCTTT.

The table lists this clonotype with many counts. The chain links TRBV5-1 to TRBJ2-7; TRBD1 agrees at 7 bases. J gave up 8 bases and V 2 bases, and 7 bases lay outside the gene matches. This CDR3 region has 13 residues. Germline CDR1 reads SGHRS; CDR2 reads YFSETQ. CDR3 residues: CASSFPGQVKQYF. In nucleotides, the CDR3 is TGCGCCAGCAGCTTCCCTGGACAGGTAAAGCAGTACTTC. The variable domain in full, completed from reference TRBV5-1 and TRBJ2-7, reads KAGVTQTPRYLIKTRGQQVTLSCSPISGHRSVSWYQQTPGQGLQFLFEYFSETQRNKGNFPGRFSGRQFSNSRSEMNVSTLELGDSALYLCASSFPGQVKQYFGPGTRLTVT.

Ten or more counts support this clonotype. This sequence joins TRBV5-4 and TRBJ1-4; maybe TRBD1 (5 bases). V lost 4 bases and J lost 3, with 13 bases in between. The length of the CDR3 is 15 residues. The germline gives CDR1 SGHNT, CDR2 YYREEE (reference sequence). The CDR3 bases are TGTGCCAGCAGCCTAAGCCAGGGAGCTAATGAAAAACTGTTTTTT. Its translation is CASSLSQGANEKLFF.

This chain links TRBV29-1 with TRBJ2-7; 9 bases are a match to TRBD2. CDR3 length: 17 amino acids. V dropped 7 bases and J dropped 4; count of bases not matched to a gene: 20. CDR1 and CDR2 (germline): SQVTM, ANQGSEA. Here the CDR3 reads CSALVGLAGPSPYEQYF. CDR3 in DNA: TGCAGCGCCCTAGTGGGCCTAGCGGGACCCAGTCCTTACGAGCAGTACTTC.

As to this clonotype: A much larger clone differs from this one at a single base, so this may be a read error. V is TRBV7-8 and J is TRBJ1-5; D unclear. The CDR3 is made up of 15 amino acids. V shed 1 base and J shed 1 base, with 8 bases lying between them. CDR1 is SGHVS and CDR2 is FQNEAQ in the germline V gene. The CDR3 sequence is CASSLGRPSNQPQHF. The CDR3 DNA is TGTGCCAGCAGCTTAGGACGGCCGAGCAATCAGCCCCAGCATTTT.

The chain recombines TRBV5-1 with TRBJ1-2; perhaps TRBD1 as D (5 bases). The ends were cut back, 4 bases at V and 7 bases at J, with 17 bases in the middle. The CDR3 extends over 14 amino acids. Germline assignment: CDR1 SGHRS and CDR2 YFSETQ. The CDR3 DNA reads TGCGCCAGCAGCAAACGGTTAGGGGCTGCTGGCTACACCTTC. The encoded protein is CASSKRLGAAGYTF.

About this clonotype itself: With a much larger clone just one base away, this may be a read error. V is TRBV20-1 and J is TRBJ2-7; the D gene is possibly TRBD1 (6 bases). The CDR3 runs to 15 residues. Germline V gives CDR1 DFQATT, CDR2 SNEGSKA (reference sequence). Trimming pared 5 bases from V and 3 bases from J, leaving 20 bases between. The CDR3 is CSAAGTPEGFYEQYF. DNA of the CDR3: TGCAGTGCTGCCGGGACACCTGAGGGGTTCTACGAGCAGTACTTC.

The chain joins TRBV12-3 or TRBV12-4 to TRBJ1-5; D call uncertain. The V gene lost 6 bases and the J gene lost 4 bases, with 13 bases spanning the gap. CDR3 length: 14 residues. This CDR3 is CASSLDGPNQPQHF. CDR3 bases: TGTGCCAGCAGCCTAGACGGACCTAATCAGCCCCAGCATTTT.

This clonotype was found once. The chain joins TRBV7-9 to TRBJ2-7; D perhaps matches TRBD1 (6 bases). The germline CDR1 and CDR2 sequences are SEHNR and FQNEAQ (reference sequence). The ends were cut back, 11 bases at V and 3 bases at J, with 17 bases in the middle. The CDR3 sequence is 13 residues long. CDR3 nucleotides: TGTGCCTGGAGCGGACAGCGATACTACGAGCAGTACTTC. It specifies CAWSGQRYYEQYF.

Many counts were recorded for this clonotype. The J gene is TRBJ1-1, the V gene TRBV20-1; D perhaps matches TRBD1 (6 bases). This CDR3 has 15 amino acids. Germline V CDR1 and CDR2: DFQATT, SNEGSKA (reference sequence). Between the trimmed V and J ends, which lost 5 bases and 1 base, there was a span of 17 bases. The CDR3 region has the DNA TGCAGTGCTCTACAAGTGGGGGCCACGAACACTGAAGCTTTCTTT. Its translation: CSALQVGATNTEAFF.

This clonotype was detected many times. The chain joins TRBV28 to TRBJ1-1, with D perhaps TRBD1 (5 bases). The CDR3 has 15 amino acids. Germline CDR1 and CDR2: MDHEN and SYDVKM. V dropped 1 base and J dropped 1 base, with 10 bases sitting between them. The CDR3 region is CASSLFGTGNTEAFF. The CDR3 region has the DNA TGTGCCAGCAGTTTATTTGGGACGGGGAACACTGAAGCTTTCTTT.

This rearrangement joins TRBV29-1 to TRBJ1-3, with a tentative D call TRBD1 (5 bases). Per the germline V gene, CDR1 is SQVTM and CDR2 is ANQGSEA. The CDR3 sequence is 13 residues long. The V gene lost 6 bases and the J gene lost 0 bases, with 9 bases spanning the gap. The CDR3: CSVARGSGNTIYF. In DNA, the CDR3 is TGCAGCGTGGCAAGGGGCTCTGGAAACACCATATATTTT.

This clonotype was observed at least ten times. The chain links TRBV24-1 to TRBJ2-2; TRBD1 matches 9 bases. J lost 4 bases, V lost 9 bases, and 11 bases had no gene match. Germline assignment: CDR1 KGHDR and CDR2 SFDVKD. There are 16 residues in the CDR3. The CDR3 reads CATQGLTGGSTGELFF. CDR3 nucleotides: TGTGCCACCCAAGGATTGACAGGGGGTTCCACCGGGGAGCTGTTTTTT.

This chain joins TRBV19 and TRBJ2-5; D call uncertain. The germline V gene has CDR1 LNHDA and CDR2 SQIVND (reference sequence). The CDR3 covers 11 residues. Trimming pared 11 bases from V and 11 bases from J, leaving 18 bases between. DNA for the CDR3: TGTGCCTGGACCAAATATGGGGTGCAGTACTTC. This translates into CAWTKYGVQYF.

This clonotype was seen only a few times. This sequence joins TRBV10-3 and TRBJ2-5; D is uncertain. CDR1 and CDR2 (germline): ENHRY, SYGVKD. CDR3 length: 13 residues. V shed 6 bases and J shed 4 bases, with 12 bases lying between them. CDR3 amino acids: CAISGYSSETQYF. Written as DNA, the CDR3 is TGTGCCATCAGCGGTTACAGTTCAGAGACCCAGTACTTC.

This clonotype has just a few counts. CDR3: CSARQDSFANQPQHF. As DNA, the CDR3 is TGCAGTGCTAGACAGGACAGTTTCGCCAATCAGCCCCAGCATTTT. The chain joins TRBV20-1 to TRBJ1-5, with D possibly matching TRBD1 (6 bases). CDR3 length equals 15 residues. Germline lookup yields CDR1 DFQATT and CDR2 SNEGSKA (reference sequence). V was clipped by 2 bases and J by 3 bases, with 14 bases between them.

The chain combines TRBV25-1 with TRBJ1-1, with 7 bases fitting TRBD1. CDR1 and CDR2 from the germline V gene are MGHDK and SYGVNS. CDR3 length: 13 residues. J lost 8 bases, V lost 3 bases, and 6 bases had no gene match. CDR3 sequence: CASSDQGQIEAFF. CDR3 in DNA: TGTGCCAGCAGTGATCAGGGACAGATAGAAGCTTTCTTT. Combining the CDR3 with reference TRBV25-1 and TRBJ1-1 gives the whole variable domain EADIYQTPRYLVIGTGKKITLECSQTMGHDKMYWYQQDPGMELHLIHYSYGVNSTEKGDLSSESTVSRIRTEHFPLTLESARPSHTSQYLCASSDQGQIEAFFGQGTRLTVV.

The rearrangement links TRBV13 to TRBJ1-4; 9 nucleotides align to TRBD1. Trimming at V came to 5 bases and at J to 10 bases, leaving 8 bases not matched to a gene. Germline V gene lookup returns CDR1 PRHDT and CDR2 FYEKMQ (reference sequence). This CDR3 spans 14 amino acids. CDR3 sequence reads: CASSLWTGEGKLFF. In nucleotides, the CDR3 is TGTGCCAGCAGCCTATGGACAGGGGAGGGAAAACTGTTTTTT.

The chain recombines TRBV5-1 with TRBJ2-5, with 11 bases matching TRBD2. Looked up from germline, CDR1 is SGHRS and CDR2 is YFSETQ. Trimming at V came to 1 base and at J to 1 base, leaving 6 bases not matched to a gene. The length of the CDR3 is 17 residues. The CDR3 here is CASSLLPGLAGQETQYF. CDR3 nucleotide sequence: TGCGCCAGCAGCTTGCTCCCCGGACTAGCGGGCCAAGAGACCCAGTACTTC.

This clonotype was seen many times. The CDR3 coding sequence is TGTGCCAGCAGTTACCCGAGGAGCTCCTACGAGCAGTACTTC. As protein: CASSYPRSSYEQYF. The chain joins TRBV6-2 or TRBV6-3 to TRBJ2-7; D gene unclear. The CDR3 covers 14 residues. Germline V CDR1 and CDR2: MNHEY, SVGEGT. V lost 2 bases to trimming and J lost 0 bases, with 8 bases between them.

There are many counts of this clonotype. V and J are TRBV20-1 and TRBJ1-1; maybe TRBD1 (5 bases). Trimming took off 5 bases at V and 5 bases at J, with 12 bases between the two ends. The germline V gene encodes CDR1 DFQATT and CDR2 SNEGSKA (reference sequence). The CDR3 is 12 amino acids. The CDR3 loop is CSAGAGWTEAFF. CDR3 nucleotides: TGCAGTGCTGGAGCAGGGTGGACTGAAGCTTTCTTT.

This clonotype was found a few times. This chain links TRBV28 with TRBJ1-3; D not resolved. Germline V CDR1 and CDR2: MDHEN, SYDVKM. This CDR3 spans 14 amino acids. The V end was cut by 3 bases, the J end by 2 bases, with 8 bases between. CDR3 DNA sequence: TGTGCCAGCAGTTTGGCACATCCTGGAAACACCATATATTTT. The encoded protein is CASSLAHPGNTIYF.

This chain uses TRBV5-5 with TRBJ1-1, with TRBD1 as a possible D gene (5 bases). The CDR3 consists of 16 residues. Trimming shortened V by 3 bases and J by 1 base, and 16 bases separated the two germline ends. Germline V lookup: CDR1 SGHKS, CDR2 YYEKEE (reference sequence). The CDR3 nucleotides read TGTGCCAGCAGCTCACCAAGAGGGACGAGGAACACTGAAGCTTTCTTT. Residues: CASSSPRGTRNTEAFF.

This clonotype was counted a single time. The rearrangement joins TRBV11-1 to TRBJ2-7; D perhaps matches TRBD2 (6 bases). Looked up from germline, CDR1 is SGHAT and CDR2 is FQDESV (reference sequence). Trimming took 6 bases from V and 6 from J, leaving 15 bases between them. This CDR3 region has 13 residues. The CDR3 here is CASSPTGVGEQYF. The CDR3 nucleotides read TGTGCCAGCAGTCCCACGGGAGTCGGCGAGCAGTACTTC.

This sequence joins TRBV7-8 and TRBJ2-7, with TRBD1 matching 9 bases. Trimming took 6 bases from V and 4 from J; bases not matched to a gene: 4. The CDR3 sequence is 13 residues long. CDR1 and CDR2 (germline): SGHVS, FQNEAQ. The CDR3 nucleotides read TGTGCCAGCAGACTGGACAGGGGTTACGAGCAGTACTTC. Its translation: CASRLDRGYEQYF.

Comment on this clonotype: A read error may account for a junction end that differs from germline. V usage is TRBV29-1 and J usage is TRBJ1-2; D remains ambiguous. There are 13 residues in the CDR3. Germline V gives CDR1 SQVTM, CDR2 ANQGSEA. CDR3 nucleotide sequence: TGCAGCGTTGAAGATACAGTTTACTACGGCTACACCTTC. Amino acids: CSVEDTVYYGYTF.

As to this clonotype: The junction and the germline gene differ at one end; a read error may be behind it. The chain employs TRBV15 and TRBJ1-1, with D perhaps matching TRBD1 (6 bases). The CDR3 spans 14 residues. Germline values: CDR1 LNHNV, CDR2 YYDKDF (reference sequence). DNA for the CDR3: TGTGCCAGCAGCTACCAGGACAGGAACACTGAAGCTTTCTTT. Translated, it gives CASSYQDRNTEAFF.

The V call is TRBV25-1, the J call TRBJ1-2; 7 nucleotides align to TRBD1. J was trimmed by 4 bases and V by 6 bases; bases with no gene match: 11. Germline lookup yields CDR1 MGHDK and CDR2 SYGVNS. The CDR3 length is 15 residues. CDR3 nucleotides: TGTGCCAGCAGCCCCACTCGACAGGGTTCCTATGGCTACACCTTC. Its translation: CASSPTRQGSYGYTF.